Below, 24 T cell receptor beta chains from the same sample are listed, as sequenced in a study of cytomegalovirus exposure and HLA in healthy donors. The PCR used 60 Vbeta and 13 Jbeta primers. Some clones are missing from TCRdb's copy, which holds only in-frame ones; the method was immunoSEQ multiplex PCR. Here the sample spans roughly 180,000 clones, more than 60% being singletons. Specimen: PBMCs. Receptors originate from a woman aged 40 to 50 in good health and CMV-seropositive.

For this clone: Different DNA sequences within this sample yield the same CDR3. The chain links TRBV20-1 to TRBJ1-2, with D unclear. The CDR3 covers 11 residues. Trimming took off 0 bases at V and 8 bases at J, with 7 bases between the two ends. The V gene's germline CDR1 is DFQATT and CDR2 SNEGSKA (reference sequence). CDR3 residues: CSARDLAGYTF. CDR3 coding DNA: TGCAGTGCTAGAGACCTAGCCGGCTACACCTTC.

The chain carries TRBV29-1 and TRBJ1-1; TRBD1 aligns across 8 bases. The CDR3 sequence is 14 residues long. Germline V gene sequence: CDR1 SQVTM, CDR2 ANQGSEA. After removal of 4 bases from V and 0 bases from J, the junction contained 4 bases not matched to a gene. For the CDR3, the DNA is TGCAGCGTTGGGACAGGGCGGATGAACACTGAAGCTTTCTTT. Its translation is CSVGTGRMNTEAFF.

In its sample, this clone was seen a few times. The chain combines TRBV2 with TRBJ2-1, with 11 bases lining up with TRBD1. V was pared by 2 bases and J by 6 bases, with 9 bases of the junction left unmatched. The length of the CDR3 is 17 residues. Germline V gene data show CDR1 as SNHLY and CDR2 as FYNNEI. The CDR3 nucleotides are TGTGCCAGCAGTGAATCTTTGGGACAGGGGGATGGCAATGAGCAGTTCTTC. This gives the protein CASSESLGQGDGNEQFF.

This clone was detected only a few times. The chain couples TRBV5-1 to TRBJ2-1; possibly TRBD2 for D (6 bases). Trimming shortened V by 7 bases and J by 6 bases, and 11 bases separated the two germline ends. CDR1 and CDR2 (germline): SGHRS, YFSETQ. The CDR3 has 12 residues. DNA of the CDR3: TGCGCCAGCGGGAGGTCAGGCAATGAGCAGTTCTTC. This gives the protein CASGRSGNEQFF.

This clone has only a few counts. This chain joins TRBV11-2 and TRBJ2-7; 11 nucleotides match TRBD2. V lost 3 bases and J lost 0; bases outside the gene matches: 1. The germline V gene has CDR1 SGHAT and CDR2 FQNNGV. The CDR3 is 15 residues long. The CDR3 loop is CASSFTSGSSYEQYF. The CDR3 coding sequence is TGTGCCAGCAGCTTTACTAGCGGGAGCTCCTACGAGCAGTACTTC.

This chain joins TRBV6-4 and TRBJ2-1; TRBD2 matches 11 bases. Germline V gene data show CDR1 as MRHNA and CDR2 as SNTAGT. V dropped 4 bases and J dropped 4; count of bases not matched to a gene: 6. The CDR3 is 16 amino acids. CDR3 loop: CASSAHGTSGYNEQFF. The CDR3, as DNA: TGTGCCAGCAGTGCACATGGGACTAGCGGTTACAATGAGCAGTTCTTC.

The CDR3 reads CASSLVGAFSSTDTQYF. CDR3 sequence (DNA): TGTGCCAGCAGCTTAGTGGGGGCCTTCAGCTCCACAGATACGCAGTATTTT. The chain joins TRBV7-2 to TRBJ2-3; possible D gene TRBD1, 6 bases. This CDR3 comprises 17 residues. Per the germline V gene, CDR1 is SGHTA and CDR2 is FQGNSA. The V end lost 1 base, the J end lost 2 bases, and 16 bases lay between the germline ends.

The CDR3: CASRNRDSSYEQYF. The CDR3 DNA is TGTGCCAGCAGAAACCGGGACAGCTCCTACGAGCAGTACTTC. The rearrangement links TRBV27 to TRBJ2-7, with 7 bases fitting TRBD1. Germline assignment: CDR1 MNHEY and CDR2 SMNVEV (reference sequence). This CDR3 is 14 amino acids long. Trimming at V came to 6 bases and at J to 0 bases, leaving 5 bases not matched to a gene.

As DNA, the CDR3 is TGTGCCAGCACTTCCAGGGTGCAGCAGTACTTC. Protein: CASTSRVQQYF. The chain links TRBV28 to TRBJ2-7; possible D gene TRBD1, 5 bases. The germline V and J ends were trimmed by 7 bases and 8 bases, with 12 bases remaining between them. In germline, CDR1 is MDHEN, CDR2 SYDVKM. The length of the CDR3 is 11 residues.

The chain has TRBV15 and TRBJ2-3, with 12 bases aligning to TRBD2. The germline gives CDR1 LNHNV, CDR2 YYDKDF (reference sequence). Trimming cost V 5 bases and J 6 bases; bases outside gene matches: 3. The length of the CDR3 is 14 residues. The CDR3, as DNA: TGTGCCACCAGCCGCGGGACTAGCGGGGATACGCAGTATTTT. It encodes CATSRGTSGDTQYF. The full variable domain, with the rest looked up from reference TRBV15 and TRBJ2-3, is DAMVIQNPRYQVTQFGKPVTLSCSQTLNHNVMYWYQQKSSQAPKLLFHYYDKDFNNEADTPDNFQSRRPNTSFCFLDIRSPGLGDTAMYLCATSRGTSGDTQYFGPGTRLTVL.

The chain uses TRBV11-2 and TRBJ2-7; TRBD1 aligns across 10 bases. From germline, CDR1 is SGHAT and CDR2 FQNNGV. The CDR3 spans 16 residues. V lost 2 bases to trimming and J lost 6 bases; unmatched junction nucleotides: 10. In DNA form, the CDR3 reads TGTGCCAGCAGCTTACCCGCCGGGACAGGGGTCCGCGAGCAGTACTTC. Its translation: CASSLPAGTGVREQYF. Based on the CDR3 plus reference TRBV11-2 and TRBJ2-7, the full variable domain is EAGVAQSPRYKIIEKRQSVAFWCNPISGHATLYWYQQILGQGPKLLIQFQNNGVVDDSQLPKDRFSAERLKGVDSTLKIQPAKLEDSAVYLCASSLPAGTGVREQYFGPGTRLTVT.

The genes are TRBV25-1 and TRBJ2-5; no firm D call. Germline V gene lookup returns CDR1 MGHDK and CDR2 SYGVNS. The CDR3 runs to 11 residues. Trimming took off 4 bases at V and 5 bases at J, with 5 bases between the two ends. CDR3 residues: CASSGRETQYF. The CDR3 DNA sequence: TGTGCCAGCAGTGGGCGGGAGACCCAGTACTTC.

V usage is TRBV7-8 and J usage is TRBJ2-1; D unclear. The V end lost 1 base, the J end lost 7 bases, and 11 bases lay between the germline ends. The CDR3 totals 14 residues. The germline CDR1 and CDR2 sequences are SGHVS and FQNEAQ. CDR3 sequence: CASSLEPTRNEQFF. CDR3 coding DNA: TGTGCCAGCAGCTTAGAACCCACGAGGAATGAGCAGTTCTTC.

The chain uses TRBV5-1 and TRBJ2-3, with 8 bases lining up with TRBD2. The germline gives CDR1 SGHRS, CDR2 YFSETQ. V shed 7 bases, J shed 0 bases, and the junction held 7 bases outside the gene matches. The CDR3 covers 15 residues. The CDR3: CASGLTGGSTDTQYF. For the CDR3, the DNA is TGCGCCAGCGGTCTTACGGGAGGGAGCACAGATACGCAGTATTTT.

The V gene is TRBV10-3, the J gene TRBJ2-7; D gene unclear. This CDR3 spans 11 amino acids. Germline CDR1 is ENHRY and CDR2 is SYGVKD. V shed 3 bases and J shed 7 bases, with 7 bases lying between them. The CDR3 DNA follows: TGTGCCATCAGTGACGTCAGGGAGCAGTACTTC. Translation gives CAISDVREQYF.

This clone has just a few counts. The chain joins TRBV28 to TRBJ1-1; the D gene is possibly TRBD1 (5 bases). CDR3 length: 13 amino acids. The germline V and J ends were trimmed by 7 bases and 1 base, with 10 bases remaining between them. Germline V gene sequence: CDR1 MDHEN, CDR2 SYDVKM. The CDR3 loop reads CASIVQGNTEAFF. CDR3 in DNA: TGTGCCAGCATCGTGCAGGGGAACACTGAAGCTTTCTTT.

V gene TRBV18 combines with J gene TRBJ2-3; TRBD2 is a possible D gene (5 bases). This CDR3 contains 14 residues. The germline V and J ends were trimmed by 3 bases and 0 bases, with 7 bases remaining between them. The germline CDR1 and CDR2 sequences are KGHSH and LQKENI. The CDR3 bases are TGTGCCAGCTCACCCGGACTGAGCACAGATACGCAGTATTTT. It translates to CASSPGLSTDTQYF.

This clone was observed once. This rearrangement joins TRBV7-2 to TRBJ1-5; a weak D match, TRBD1 (5 bases). This CDR3 comprises 12 residues. Per the germline V gene, CDR1 is SGHTA and CDR2 is FQGNSA. V lost 5 bases and J 7 bases, leaving 9 bases between the germline ends. CDR3 sequence reads: CASSVGGQPQHF. Written as DNA, the CDR3 is TGTGCCAGCAGCGTGGGGGGGCAGCCCCAGCATTTT.

This chain connects TRBV5-1 to TRBJ1-4, with 8 bases that match TRBD1. Germline V lookup: CDR1 SGHRS, CDR2 YFSETQ. The CDR3 loop spans 15 amino acids. V gave up 2 bases and J gave up 5 bases; unmatched junction bases: 5. The CDR3 protein is CASSFQGASNEKLFF. The CDR3 DNA reads as TGCGCCAGCAGCTTCCAGGGGGCTTCGAATGAAAAACTGTTTTTT.

The chain joins TRBV5-4 to TRBJ2-1; 8 bases fit TRBD2. With 1 base clipped from V and 2 bases from J, the junction kept 5 bases outside the gene matches. The CDR3 spans 16 residues. Looked up from germline, CDR1 is SGHNT and CDR2 is YYREEE (reference sequence). CDR3 region: CASSLISGLAYNEQFF. DNA for the CDR3: TGTGCCAGCAGCTTGATTTCGGGACTAGCCTACAATGAGCAGTTCTTC.

This rearrangement joins TRBV18 to TRBJ2-5; TRBD2 agrees at 10 bases. V gave up 3 bases and J gave up 5 bases; unmatched junction bases: 3. Germline V lookup: CDR1 KGHSH, CDR2 LQKENI. This CDR3 is built from 14 residues. The CDR3 DNA sequence: TGTGCCAGCTCACCGGGGGGACTAGCGGAGACCCAGTACTTC. It specifies CASSPGGLAETQYF.

The chain carries TRBV5-5 and TRBJ1-1; D is unresolved. The length of the CDR3 is 13 residues. V was shortened by 7 bases and J by 0 bases, with 10 bases between the two germline ends. From germline, CDR1 is SGHKS and CDR2 YYEKEE (reference sequence). The CDR3 here is CASERDMNTEAFF. In DNA, the CDR3 is TGTGCCAGCGAGAGGGATATGAACACTGAAGCTTTCTTT.

This sequence joins TRBV9 and TRBJ2-3, with 11 bases that match TRBD2. V gave up 0 bases and J gave up 5 bases; unmatched junction bases: 8. The length of the CDR3 is 17 residues. The V gene's germline CDR1 is SGDLS and CDR2 YYNGEE. The CDR3: CASSVGALAGGEDTQYF. The DNA for the CDR3 is TGTGCCAGCAGCGTAGGGGCCCTAGCGGGAGGTGAAGATACGCAGTATTTT.

This chain joins TRBV13 and TRBJ2-4; D may be TRBD1 (6 bases). This CDR3 contains 14 residues. V gave up 5 bases and J gave up 0 bases, with 8 bases separating them. Germline V CDR1 and CDR2: PRHDT, FYEKMQ (reference sequence). CDR3: CASSGQLAKNIQYF. The DNA of the CDR3 is TGTGCCAGCAGCGGACAGTTAGCCAAAAACATTCAGTACTTC.